The 19 T cell receptor beta chains reported below all come from one sample, sequenced in a study of T cell repertoires in cytomegalovirus infection. MiXCR, run by TCRdb on the reads, gives a single entry per CDR3 protein. The table includes hundreds of thousands of distinct CDR3 sequences, about 42% detected once. These receptors are not linked to any known antigen. This specimen consisted of cultured PBMCs, obtained from culture after CMV antigen stimulation. These receptors were taken from a human donor in good health (CMV status not recorded). Some clones in this sample may be carry-over from other donors' samples.

This sequence joins TRBV29-1 and TRBJ2-1; D may be TRBD2 (7 bases). Germline V gene lookup returns CDR1 SQVTM and CDR2 ANQGSEA. V lost 6 bases and J lost 8, with 26 bases in between. CDR3 length equals 16 residues. The CDR3 protein is CSVPGGSGGLRDEQFF. As DNA, the CDR3 is TGCAGCGTCCCCGGGGGTTCCGGGGGGCTTAGGGATGAGCAGTTCTTC.

The gene calls are TRBV11-2 and TRBJ2-7; 7 bases agree with TRBD1. The trim removed 4 bases at V and 7 bases at J, leaving 10 bases unmatched. Germline V gene lookup returns CDR1 SGHAT and CDR2 FQNNGV. The CDR3 extends over 14 amino acids. The CDR3 DNA follows: TGTGCCAGCAGCTCGTCTACAGGGGCGGTAGAGCAGTACTTC. Translated, it gives CASSSSTGAVEQYF.

The chain employs TRBV7-4 and TRBJ2-7; perhaps TRBD2 as D (5 bases). Trimming pared 5 bases from V and 9 bases from J, leaving 17 bases between. The CDR3 spans 13 residues. CDR1 and CDR2 (germline): SGHVT, SQSDAQ. The CDR3 nucleotides read TGTGCCAGCAGCCTCGCCGGGATTGAGGTGCAGTACTTC. Its protein is CASSLAGIEVQYF. Full variable domain (remainder filled in from reference TRBV7-4 and TRBJ2-7): GAGVSQSPRYKVAKRGRDVALRCDSISGHVTLYWYRQTLGQGSEVLTYSQSDAQRDKSGRPSGRFSAERPERSVSTLKIQRTEQGDSAVYLCASSLAGIEVQYFGPGTRLTVT.

J is TRBJ2-1 and V is TRBV5-4, with D perhaps matching TRBD1 (6 bases). CDR3 length equals 14 residues. Trimming took 4 bases from V and 6 from J, leaving 14 bases between them. CDR1 SGHNT and CDR2 YYREEE come from the germline V gene (reference sequence). The CDR3 region is CASSPSVGGNEQFF. The CDR3 coding sequence is TGTGCCAGCAGCCCGTCGGTAGGGGGCAATGAGCAGTTCTTC.

The chain is built from TRBV5-6 and TRBJ2-5, with TRBD2 matching over 8 bases. The V segment lost 3 bases and the J segment 7 bases; nucleotides outside the gene matches: 8. Germline V CDR1 and CDR2: SGHDT, YYEEEE. The length of the CDR3 is 14 residues. CDR3 nucleotide sequence: TGTGCCAGCAGCTCCTGGACTAGCCCCGCGACCCAGTACTTC. Its protein product is CASSSWTSPATQYF.

The CDR3 loop reads CASSSLTDEQFF. CDR3 bases: TGTGCCAGCAGTTCCCTCACAGATGAGCAGTTCTTC. The V and J genes are TRBV6-6 and TRBJ2-1; D uncertain. V was cut by 4 bases and J by 8 bases, with 9 bases left in between. The germline V gene has CDR1 MNHNY and CDR2 SVGAGI (reference sequence). The CDR3 has 12 residues.

The gene calls are TRBV10-2 and TRBJ1-1; 10 bases agree with TRBD1. From germline, CDR1 is WSHSY and CDR2 SAAADI. V lost 2 bases, J lost 7 bases, and 7 bases stayed unmatched. CDR3 length equals 15 residues. The CDR3 DNA reads as TGCGCCAGCAGTGAGAGTCCCGGGACAGGGGTTGAAGCTTTCTTT. Protein: CASSESPGTGVEAFF.

In this sample, this clonotype turned up a few times. V usage is TRBV4-1 and J usage is TRBJ2-1, with 7 bases matching TRBD1. This CDR3 spans 17 amino acids. Germline CDR1 reads MGHRA; CDR2 reads YSYEKL. The V and J ends lost 0 bases and 4 bases, in that order; junction bases with no gene match: 9. The CDR3 loop is CASSQDRRTGIYNEQFF. Here the CDR3 DNA reads TGCGCCAGCAGCCAAGATCGTCGGACAGGCATATACAATGAGCAGTTCTTC.

The chain employs TRBV5-6 and TRBJ2-3; TRBD1 agrees at 7 bases. Germline assignment: CDR1 SGHDT and CDR2 YYEEEE. The ends lost 7 bases at V and 2 bases at J; junction bases unmatched: 10. CDR3 size: 15 residues. The CDR3 bases are TGTGCCAGCGGAGCCGGGACAGCCTCCACAGATACGCAGTATTTT. It translates to CASGAGTASTDTQYF.

The gene calls are TRBV2 and TRBJ2-2; TRBD1 is a possible D gene (5 bases). CDR3 length: 15 amino acids. Trimming pared 8 bases from V and 6 bases from J, leaving 19 bases between. Germline CDR1 and CDR2: SNHLY and FYNNEI. CDR3 nucleotides: TGTGCCAGCGGTAGGGGATCCAGTGGGGCCGGGGAGCTGTTTTTT. Its translation: CASGRGSSGAGELFF. Full variable domain (remainder filled in from reference TRBV2 and TRBJ2-2): EPEVTQTPSHQVTQMGQEVILRCVPISNHLYFYWYRQILGQKVEFLVSFYNNEISEKSEIFDDQFSVERPDGSNFTLKIRSTKLEDSAMYFCASGRGSSGAGELFFGEGSRLTVL.

The V and J genes are TRBV5-1 and TRBJ2-5; D possibly matches TRBD1 or TRBD2 (6 bases each). The CDR3 sequence is 17 residues long. Trimming took off 6 bases at V and 6 bases at J, with 27 bases between the two ends. Germline CDR1 SGHRS, CDR2 YFSETQ. The CDR3 DNA reads as TGCGCCAGCACGAACTCACAGGGACTCTCCGGGACAAAGACCCAGTACTTC. Translated, it gives CASTNSQGLSGTKTQYF.

The rearrangement links TRBV4-3 to TRBJ1-1; TRBD1 matches at 7 bases. The trim removed 2 bases at V and 11 bases at J, leaving 5 bases unmatched. This CDR3 region has 12 residues. Per germline, CDR1 LGHNA and CDR2 YSLEER. The CDR3 region is CASSQPRGTAFF. CDR3 coding DNA: TGCGCCAGCAGCCAACCCAGGGGGACTGCTTTCTTT.

This clonotype was seen a handful of times. The rearrangement links TRBV6-1 to TRBJ2-5; the D is unclear. The CDR3 runs 10 residues. Per the germline V gene, CDR1 is MNHNS and CDR2 is SASEGT. The ends were cut back, 8 bases at V and 5 bases at J, with 6 bases in the middle. The CDR3 nucleotides read TGTGCCAGCGGGGTGGAGACCCAGTACTTC. Translated, it gives CASGVETQYF.

A few counts support this clonotype. The V and J genes are TRBV7-2 and TRBJ1-6, with a possible D match to TRBD1 (5 bases). CDR3 length: 15 amino acids. The germline CDR1 and CDR2 sequences are SGHTA and FQGNSA. V was cut by 5 bases and J by 4 bases, with 12 bases left in between. The CDR3 nucleotides are TGTGCCAGCAGCCCCCGGACAACGTATAATTCACCCCTCCACTTT. Its translation: CASSPRTTYNSPLHF. Full variable domain (remainder filled in from reference TRBV7-2 and TRBJ1-6): GAGVSQSPSNKVTEKGKDVELRCDPISGHTALYWYRQSLGQGLEFLIYFQGNSAPDKSGLPSDRFSAERTGGSVSTLTIQRTQQEDSAVYLCASSPRTTYNSPLHFGNGTRLTVT.

The V call is TRBV27, the J call TRBJ2-1; the D is unclear. This CDR3 comprises 15 residues. With 8 bases removed from V and 4 bases from J, the gap between germline ends came to 18 bases. Germline CDR1 and CDR2: MNHEY and SMNVEV (reference sequence). In DNA form, the CDR3 reads TGTGCCAGCCGTCTGGCGTCGAGGTCTTACAATGAGCAGTTCTTC. This encodes CASRLASRSYNEQFF.

This clonotype occurred a few times. The chain uses TRBV12-3 or TRBV12-4 and TRBJ2-1; 9 positions agree with TRBD2. This CDR3 spans 15 amino acids. V was pared by 3 bases and J by 7 bases, with 7 bases of the junction left unmatched. CDR3 in DNA: TGTGCCAGCAGTTTGCGGGAGGGCCAGGGAAATGAGCAGTTCTTC. It is translated as CASSLREGQGNEQFF.

CDR3 sequence reads: CASSFQREALNSYEQYF. In DNA form, the CDR3 reads TGTGCCAGCAGCTTTCAGCGGGAGGCATTAAACTCCTACGAGCAGTACTTC. V usage is TRBV7-2 and J usage is TRBJ2-7; 9 bases are a match to TRBD2. The germline V gene encodes CDR1 SGHTA and CDR2 FQGNSA. The CDR3 loop spans 17 amino acids. V dropped 3 bases and J dropped 0; count of bases not matched to a gene: 9. Supplemented by reference TRBV7-2 and TRBJ2-7, the full variable domain reads GAGVSQSPSNKVTEKGKDVELRCDPISGHTALYWYRQSLGQGLEFLIYFQGNSAPDKSGLPSDRFSAERTGGSVSTLTIQRTQQEDSAVYLCASSFQREALNSYEQYFGPGTRLTVT.

This clonotype was seen at least ten times. V and J are TRBV7-2 and TRBJ2-7; TRBD2 matches 8 bases. The CDR3 contains 15 residues. Losses at the gene ends were 1 base for V and 3 bases for J; bases not matched to a gene: 5. Germline CDR1 reads SGHTA; CDR2 reads FQGNSA. CDR3 nucleotide sequence: TGTGCCAGCAGCTTAGATCAGCGGGGGATCTACGAGCAGTACTTC. Protein sequence: CASSLDQRGIYEQYF. Using reference TRBV7-2 and TRBJ2-7 for the parts outside the CDR3, the full variable domain is GAGVSQSPSNKVTEKGKDVELRCDPISGHTALYWYRQSLGQGLEFLIYFQGNSAPDKSGLPSDRFSAERTGGSVSTLTIQRTQQEDSAVYLCASSLDQRGIYEQYFGPGTRLTVT.

The chain carries TRBV7-9 and TRBJ2-4; 12 bases align to TRBD2. The CDR3 is made up of 16 amino acids. The germline V gene encodes CDR1 SEHNR and CDR2 FQNEAQ (reference sequence). Trimming took 2 bases from V and 1 from J; bases not matched to a gene: 0. CDR3 protein: CASSLTSGRAKNIQYF. In DNA form, the CDR3 reads TGTGCCAGCAGCTTAACTAGCGGGAGGGCCAAAAACATTCAGTACTTC.